This T cell receptor beta chain came from a study of cytomegalovirus exposure and HLA in healthy donors. The CDR3 consists of 14 residues. Germline loops: CDR1 SGHVS, CDR2 FQNEAQ. V was pared by 0 bases and J by 6 bases, with 6 bases between. PCR employed 60 Vbeta and 13 Jbeta primers. Repertoires were generated with immunoSEQ multiplex PCR, while TCRdb's copy carries only in-frame clones and drops some. The table includes approximately 240,000 clones, 77% detected once. J is TRBJ1-6 and V is TRBV7-8; no reliable D call. The sequenced material came from PBMCs. This TCR was recovered from an older woman in good health and CMV-seropositive. The CDR3 nucleotides read TGTGCCAGCAGCTTAGCGTGGGCTAATTCACCCCTCCACTTT. It translates to CASSLAWANSPLHF. Combining the CDR3 with reference TRBV7-8 and TRBJ1-6 gives the whole variable domain GAGVSQSPRYKVAKRGQDVALRCDPISGHVSLFWYQQALGQGPEFLTYFQNEAQLDKSGLPSDRFFAERPEGSVSTLKIQRTQQEDSAVYLCASSLAWANSPLHFGNGTRLTVT.